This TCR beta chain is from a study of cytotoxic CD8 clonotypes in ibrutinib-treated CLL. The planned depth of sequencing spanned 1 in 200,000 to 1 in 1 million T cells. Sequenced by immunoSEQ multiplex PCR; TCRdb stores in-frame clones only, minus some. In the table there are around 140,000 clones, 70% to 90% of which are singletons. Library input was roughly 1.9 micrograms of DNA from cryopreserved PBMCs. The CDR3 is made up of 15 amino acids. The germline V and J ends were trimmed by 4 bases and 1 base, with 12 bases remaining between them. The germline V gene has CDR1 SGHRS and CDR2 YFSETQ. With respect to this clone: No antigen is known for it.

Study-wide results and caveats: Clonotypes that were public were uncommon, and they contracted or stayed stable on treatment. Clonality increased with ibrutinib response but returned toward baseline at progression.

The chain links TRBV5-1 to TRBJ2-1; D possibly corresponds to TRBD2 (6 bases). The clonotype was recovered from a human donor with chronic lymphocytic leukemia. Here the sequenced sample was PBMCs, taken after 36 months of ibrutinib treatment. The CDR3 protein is CASSERRGSYNEQFF. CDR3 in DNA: TGCGCCAGCAGCGAGAGGAGGGGTTCCTACAATGAGCAGTTCTTC.